The clone carrying this TCR beta chain was picked up many times. Time point specified: persistent/refractory GD, antithyroid drugs over 5 years with positive TRAb. The TCR library used RNA extracted from PBMCs. CDR3 size: 15 residues. CDR1 SGHVS and CDR2 FQNEAQ come from the germline V gene. Deletions cut 6 bases from V and 1 base from J, with 15 bases between. The data are from a study of regulatory T cells in long-lasting Graves disease. HTBI primers from iRepertoire and Arm-PCR of CDR3 regions yielded the TCR beta libraries. TCRdb redid the calling of the multiplex PCR reads with MiXCR, one entry per CDR3 protein. The table lists over 300,000 distinct CDR3 sequences, about 19% of them singletons, with 25% to 35% in the top ten.

The sequenced sample was peripheral blood mononuclear cells (PBMCs), obtained when the disease was refractory, from a patient treated with antithyroid drugs. The clonotype comes from a female donor with Graves disease. The gene calls are TRBV7-8 and TRBJ1-1; TRBD1 is a possible D gene (5 bases). The CDR3 nucleotides read TGTGCCAGCAGTTTGCCCGGGGGGGAGAACACTGAAGCTTTCTTT. It is translated as CASSLPGGENTEAFF.